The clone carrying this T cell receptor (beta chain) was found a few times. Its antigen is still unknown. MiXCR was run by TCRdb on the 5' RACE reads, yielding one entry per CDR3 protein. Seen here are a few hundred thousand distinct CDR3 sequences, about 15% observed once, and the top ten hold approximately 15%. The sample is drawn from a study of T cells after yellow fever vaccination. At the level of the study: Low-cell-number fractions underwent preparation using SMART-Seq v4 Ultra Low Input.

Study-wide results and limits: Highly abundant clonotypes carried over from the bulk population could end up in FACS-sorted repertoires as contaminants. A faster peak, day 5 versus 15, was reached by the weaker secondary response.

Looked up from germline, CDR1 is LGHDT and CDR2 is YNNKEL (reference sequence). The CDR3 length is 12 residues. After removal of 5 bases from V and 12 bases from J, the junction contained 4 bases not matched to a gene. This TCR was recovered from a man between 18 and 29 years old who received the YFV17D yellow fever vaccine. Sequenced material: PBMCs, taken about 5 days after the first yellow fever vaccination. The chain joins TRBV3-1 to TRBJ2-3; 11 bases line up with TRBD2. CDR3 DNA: TGTGCCAGCAGCGAGACTAGCGGGACCCAGTATTTT. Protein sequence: CASSETSGTQYF.